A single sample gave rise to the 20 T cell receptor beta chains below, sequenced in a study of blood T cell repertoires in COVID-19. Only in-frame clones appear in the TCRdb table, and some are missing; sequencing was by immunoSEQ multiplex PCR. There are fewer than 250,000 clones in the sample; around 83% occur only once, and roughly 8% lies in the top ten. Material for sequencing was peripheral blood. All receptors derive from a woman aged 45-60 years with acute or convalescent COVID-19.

CDR3 nucleotide sequence: TGTGCCAGCAGTTATGCCCCCGGGGAGCAGTACTTC. Its protein is CASSYAPGEQYF. The rearrangement uses TRBV27 and TRBJ2-7; D remains ambiguous. Per germline, CDR1 MNHEY and CDR2 SMNVEV (reference sequence). V was pared by 4 bases and J by 7 bases, with 11 bases between. This CDR3 is built from 12 residues.

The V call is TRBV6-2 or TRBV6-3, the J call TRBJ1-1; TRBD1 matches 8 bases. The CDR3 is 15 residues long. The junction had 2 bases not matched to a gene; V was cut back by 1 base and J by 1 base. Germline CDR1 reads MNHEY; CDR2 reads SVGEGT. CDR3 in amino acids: CASSYWGTGNTEAFF. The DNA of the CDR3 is TGTGCCAGCAGTTACTGGGGGACAGGGAACACTGAAGCTTTCTTT.

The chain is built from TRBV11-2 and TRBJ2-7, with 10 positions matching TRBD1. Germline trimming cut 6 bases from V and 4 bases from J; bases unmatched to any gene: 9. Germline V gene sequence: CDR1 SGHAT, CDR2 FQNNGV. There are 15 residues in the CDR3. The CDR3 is CASRRLKGQGYEQYF. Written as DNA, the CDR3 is TGTGCCAGCAGGAGGCTGAAGGGACAGGGGTACGAGCAGTACTTC.

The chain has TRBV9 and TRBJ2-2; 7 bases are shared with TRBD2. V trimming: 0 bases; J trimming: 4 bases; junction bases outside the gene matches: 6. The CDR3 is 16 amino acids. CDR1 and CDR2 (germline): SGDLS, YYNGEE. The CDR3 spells CASSVGLAGSTGELFF. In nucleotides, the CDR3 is TGTGCCAGCAGCGTAGGTTTAGCGGGTAGCACCGGGGAGCTGTTTTTT.

The CDR3 reads CASSYLADEQFF. The CDR3 region has the DNA TGTGCCAGCAGCTACCTAGCGGATGAGCAGTTCTTC. The chain is built from TRBV7-9 and TRBJ2-1, with TRBD2 matching 7 bases. Unmatched junction bases numbered 2, after V lost 4 bases and J lost 8 bases. The CDR3 is 12 residues long. CDR1 is SEHNR and CDR2 is FQNEAQ in the germline V gene (reference sequence).

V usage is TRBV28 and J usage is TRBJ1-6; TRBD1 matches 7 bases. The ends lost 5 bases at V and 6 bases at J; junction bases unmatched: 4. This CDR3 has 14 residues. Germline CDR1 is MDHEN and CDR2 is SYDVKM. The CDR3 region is CASSQDRSNSPLHF. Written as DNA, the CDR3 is TGTGCCAGCAGTCAGGACAGGAGTAATTCACCCCTCCACTTT.

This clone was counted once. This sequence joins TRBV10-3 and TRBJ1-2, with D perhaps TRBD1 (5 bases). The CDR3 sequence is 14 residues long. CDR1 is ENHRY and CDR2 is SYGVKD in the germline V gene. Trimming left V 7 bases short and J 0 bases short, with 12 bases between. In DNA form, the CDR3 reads TGTGCCATCACCCAGGACAAGGCTAACTATGGCTACACCTTC. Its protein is CAITQDKANYGYTF.

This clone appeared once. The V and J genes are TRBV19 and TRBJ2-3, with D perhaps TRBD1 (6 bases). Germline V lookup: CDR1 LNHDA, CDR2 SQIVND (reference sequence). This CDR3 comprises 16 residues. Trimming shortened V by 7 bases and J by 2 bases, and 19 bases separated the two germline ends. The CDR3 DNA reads TGTGCCAGTACCCCATATTGGCGGACAGACACAGATACGCAGTATTTT. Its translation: CASTPYWRTDTDTQYF.

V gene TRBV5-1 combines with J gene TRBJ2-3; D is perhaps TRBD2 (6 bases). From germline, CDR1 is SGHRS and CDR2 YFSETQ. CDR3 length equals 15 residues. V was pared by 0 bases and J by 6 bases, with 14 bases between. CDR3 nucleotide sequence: TGCGCCAGCAGCTTGGCCGGGGGAGAGCGGGATACGCAGTATTTT. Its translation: CASSLAGGERDTQYF.

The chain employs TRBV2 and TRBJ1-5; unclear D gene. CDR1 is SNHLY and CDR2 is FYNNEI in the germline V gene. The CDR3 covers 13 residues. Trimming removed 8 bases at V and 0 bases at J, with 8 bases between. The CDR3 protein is CASSSNSNQPQHF. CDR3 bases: TGTGCCAGCTCAAGCAATAGCAATCAGCCCCAGCATTTT. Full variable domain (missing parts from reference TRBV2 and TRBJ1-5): EPEVTQTPSHQVTQMGQEVILRCVPISNHLYFYWYRQILGQKVEFLVSFYNNEISEKSEIFDDQFSVERPDGSNFTLKIRSTKLEDSAMYFCASSSNSNQPQHFGDGTRLSIL.

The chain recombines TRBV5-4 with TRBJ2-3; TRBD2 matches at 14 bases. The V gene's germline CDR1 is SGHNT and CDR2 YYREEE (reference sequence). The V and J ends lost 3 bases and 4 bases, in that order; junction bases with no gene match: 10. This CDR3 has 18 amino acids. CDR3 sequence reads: CASSSSRTSGRRADTQYF. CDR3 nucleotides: TGTGCCAGCAGCTCCTCGAGGACTAGCGGGAGGAGGGCAGATACGCAGTATTTT.

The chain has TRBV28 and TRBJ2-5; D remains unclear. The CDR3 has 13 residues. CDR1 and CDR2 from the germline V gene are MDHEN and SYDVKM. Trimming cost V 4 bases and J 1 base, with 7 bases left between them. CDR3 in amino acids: CASSSTGQETQYF. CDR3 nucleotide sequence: TGTGCCAGCAGTTCTACGGGCCAAGAGACCCAGTACTTC.

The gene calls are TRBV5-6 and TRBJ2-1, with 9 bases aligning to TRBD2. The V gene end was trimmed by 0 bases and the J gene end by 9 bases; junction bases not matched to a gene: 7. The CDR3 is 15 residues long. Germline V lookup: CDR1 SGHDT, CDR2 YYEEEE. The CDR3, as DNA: TGTGCCAGCAGCTTGGTGATAGCGGGAGTGTTTGAGCAGTTCTTC. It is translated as CASSLVIAGVFEQFF.

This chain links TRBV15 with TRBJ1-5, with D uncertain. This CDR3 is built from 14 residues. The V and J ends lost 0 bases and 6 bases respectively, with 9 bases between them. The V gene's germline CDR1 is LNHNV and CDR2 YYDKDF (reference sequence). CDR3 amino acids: CATSRDRNPQPQHF. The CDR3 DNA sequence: TGTGCCACCAGCAGAGACAGGAACCCTCAGCCCCAGCATTTT. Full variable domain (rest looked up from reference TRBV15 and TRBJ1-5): DAMVIQNPRYQVTQFGKPVTLSCSQTLNHNVMYWYQQKSSQAPKLLFHYYDKDFNNEADTPDNFQSRRPNTSFCFLDIRSPGLGDTAMYLCATSRDRNPQPQHFGDGTRLSIL.

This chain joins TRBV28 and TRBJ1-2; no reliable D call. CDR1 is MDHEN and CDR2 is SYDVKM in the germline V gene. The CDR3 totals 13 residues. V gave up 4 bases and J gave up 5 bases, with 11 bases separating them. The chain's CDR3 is CASSYAGGYGYTF. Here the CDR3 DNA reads TGTGCCAGCAGTTACGCGGGAGGGTATGGCTACACCTTC.

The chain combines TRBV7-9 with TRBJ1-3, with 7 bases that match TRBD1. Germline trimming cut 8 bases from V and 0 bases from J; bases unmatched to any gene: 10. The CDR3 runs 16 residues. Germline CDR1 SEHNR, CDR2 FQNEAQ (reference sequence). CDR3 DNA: TGTGCCAGCCCACCCTCGGGACAGAACTCTGGAAACACCATATATTTT. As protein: CASPPSGQNSGNTIYF.

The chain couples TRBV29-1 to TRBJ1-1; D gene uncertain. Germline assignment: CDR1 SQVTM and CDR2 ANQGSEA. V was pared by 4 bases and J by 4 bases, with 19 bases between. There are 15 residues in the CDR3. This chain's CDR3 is CSVVVGPGSGTEAFF. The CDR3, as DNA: TGCAGCGTTGTAGTTGGCCCGGGATCTGGCACTGAAGCTTTCTTT.

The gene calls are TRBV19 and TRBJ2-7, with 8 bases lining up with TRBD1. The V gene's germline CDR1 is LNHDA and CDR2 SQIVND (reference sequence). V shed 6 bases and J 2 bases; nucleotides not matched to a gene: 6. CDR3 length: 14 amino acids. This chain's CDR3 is CASRSQGAPYEQYF. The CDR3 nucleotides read TGTGCCAGTAGAAGCCAGGGGGCCCCCTACGAGCAGTACTTC.

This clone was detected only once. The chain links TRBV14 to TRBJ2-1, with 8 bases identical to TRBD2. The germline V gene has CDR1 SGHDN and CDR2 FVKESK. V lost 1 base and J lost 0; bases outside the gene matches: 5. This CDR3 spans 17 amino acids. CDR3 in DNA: TGTGCCAGCAGCCAAGTGCTAGCGGGTCCCTCCTACAATGAGCAGTTCTTC. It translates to CASSQVLAGPSYNEQFF.

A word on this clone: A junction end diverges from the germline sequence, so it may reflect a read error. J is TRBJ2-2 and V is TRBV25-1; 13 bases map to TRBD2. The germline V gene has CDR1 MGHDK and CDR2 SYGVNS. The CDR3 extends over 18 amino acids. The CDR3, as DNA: TGTGCCAGCAGTGATCTGACCGGGACTAGCGGGAACTCCGGGGAGCTGTTTTTT. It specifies CASSDLTGTSGNSGELFF. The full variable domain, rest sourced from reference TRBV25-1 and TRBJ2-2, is EADIYQTPRYLVIGTGKKITLECSQTMGHDKMYWYQQDPGMELHLIHYSYGVNSTEKGDLSSESTVSRIRTEHFPLTLESARPSHTSQYLCASSDLTGTSGNSGELFFGEGSRLTVL.